The present T cell receptor (beta chain) was sequenced within a study of T-cell memory formation after mild COVID-19 (dated by TCRdb to the early 2020s). About the full investigation: TCR sequence clusters from the two donors were found to be largely donor specific. Longitudinal TCRalpha and TCRbeta repertoire sequencing tracked T-cell clones expanding and contracting after mild COVID-19 in a couple of donors. Two young, previously healthy adult volunteers, one female and one male, were included in the cohort.

Study-wide conclusions, independent of this receptor: Clones that contracted from day 15 to 85 showed balanced CD4/CD8 phenotypes, whereas a second wave of clones that expanded from day 15 to 37 leaned towards CD4+. Contracting CD4+ clones appeared mostly in the CM and EM memory subsets, whereas CD8+ clones were enriched in EMRA. Some responding clones were detected in pre-infection memory, which suggested that pre-existing cross-reactive memory T cells had joined the SARS-CoV-2 response. Only a couple of mild cases were covered in the study, and larger cohorts including severe cases with pre-infection samples were considered necessary. The second-wave clones that peaked on day 37 were not confirmed to be SARS-CoV-2 specific.

This clonotype has only a few counts. Its antigen target is currently unknown. One base away there is no much larger clone; base qualities are not given. The run used an Illumina NovaSeq 6000. Using 5'RACE with constant-segment primers, TCRalpha and TCRbeta cDNA libraries were constructed, with sample barcodes and unique molecular identifiers added in the process. Trizol reagent was used to extract RNA from every sample. The libraries were amplified in two PCR steps, and the second step added a second sample barcode and Illumina TruSeq adapters. Sequencing of libraries was performed on an Illumina NovaSeq with 2 x 150 bp paired-end reads. The original methods were these. The reads were demultiplexed and collapsed into UMI-guided consensus sequences using migec v1.2.7. Using mixcr v2.1.11, UMI consensuses were aligned to TRA and TRB V and J templates and then assembled into clonotypes. Expanded or contracted clonotypes were those called significant by both edgeR and NoisET, with noise models trained on biological replicates. For edgeR calls, a false discovery rate-adjusted p below 0.01 and a log2 fold-change threshold of 1 were applied. As an exploratory analysis of dynamics, max-normalized trajectories of the 1000 most abundant clonotypes were examined with PCA combined with hierarchical clustering. Separately sequenced CD4+ and CD8+ repertoires were used to assign the CD4 or CD8 phenotype of responding clones. TCRdb reprocessing: public reads trimmed at Q25 with fastp, clones called with MiXCR, in-frame beta chains kept. Duplicate CDR3 protein sequences are folded into a single record with the most common DNA and genes. The V and J calls and clone size come from TCRdb's table, not from the authors' own analysis. In this sample the table shows around 160,000 distinct CDR3 sequences, around a tenth of which occur a single time. The biggest ten clones account for roughly 3.8% of the sample.

PBMCs were isolated by Ficoll-Paque density gradient centrifugation. The germline V gene supplies CDR1 SGHRS and CDR2 YFSETQ. V ends up 4 bases short and J 5 bases short, with an unmatched junction base count of 10. From its cysteine to its phenylalanine, the CDR3 spans 18 amino acids. The CDR3 DNA has 54 bases and is translated from base 1. This sequence uses TRBV5-1 and TRBJ2-3, with 16 junctional bases fitting TRBD2. The clonotype comes from a young man who had mild COVID-19 (a few samples of this study predate the infection). The sample titles of this study are shuffled in the database, so cell type and time point are left out; the donor was told from shared clones. Sequences were obtained from PBMCs or a T cell subset sorted from them (not recorded which). CDR3 protein: CASSPTPGLAGGRDTQYF. The sequence in DNA is TGCGCCAGCAGCCCCACACCGGGACTAGCGGGGGGGCGAGATACGCAGTATTTT.